This T cell receptor (beta chain) stems from a study of cytomegalovirus exposure and HLA in healthy donors. Study context: Earlier work reported 117 million unique TCR beta sequences from 180 million or so T cells.

The study ran its PCR with 60 Vbeta and 13 Jbeta primers. Assay: immunoSEQ multiplex PCR; the TCRdb copy retains only in-frame clones and omits some. The repertoire has around 120,000 clones, over 70% of them found once; the top ten carry nearly 9.5%. Those who donated were healthy bone marrow donors. Turning to this clone: The antigen remains undetermined.

Study-level points and caveats: Cytomegalovirus-associated status was assigned to 150 to 200 TCR beta chains. Sequencing depth across donors, presence/absence analyses assumed, was roughly uniform.

Germline V gives CDR1 KGHSH, CDR2 LQKENI. The length of the CDR3 is 15 residues. V shed 5 bases and J 4 bases; nucleotides not matched to a gene: 9. This sequence originates from a woman aged 50 to 60 in good health and CMV-seropositive. The sequencing input was PBMCs. This chain uses TRBV18 with TRBJ2-7; 9 nucleotides agree with TRBD1. The CDR3, as DNA: TGTGCCAGCTCATCCGGACAGGGGAGGGTTTACGAGCAGTACTTC. It encodes CASSSGQGRVYEQYF.